This T cell receptor (beta chain) was sequenced in a study of blood T cell repertoires in COVID-19. Study summary: Both acute and convalescent COVID-19 samples were obtained from the United States, Italy and Spain. T cells, B-cell-depleted T cells, or PBMCs provided the cDNA or gDNA that served as material.

Method: immunoSEQ multiplex PCR; TCRdb's copy keeps in-frame clones and lacks some. This table has roughly 130,000 clones, 87% appearing once. The sequence derives from a woman aged 55-69 years with acute or convalescent COVID-19. The sample taken for sequencing was peripheral blood.

CDR3 region: CASSLIGQGKGEQYV. In DNA, the CDR3 is TGCGCCAGCAGTTTAATAGGACAGGGAAAAGGTGAGCAGTACGTC. The J gene is TRBJ2-7, the V gene TRBV10-2, with 8 positions matching TRBD1. V lost 5 bases, J lost 7 bases, and 13 bases stayed unmatched. Germline V gene lookup returns CDR1 WSHSY and CDR2 SAAADI. This CDR3 contains 15 residues.